This entry lists 11 T cell receptor beta chains sequenced from one sample in a study of cytomegalovirus exposure and HLA in healthy donors. A multiplex PCR was run with 60 Vbeta primers and 13 Jbeta primers. The method was immunoSEQ multiplex PCR; TCRdb's version includes in-frame clones alone and lacks a portion of them. The sample records under 130,000 clones, 75% to 85% being singletons. The sequenced material came from PBMCs. The receptor set was obtained from a woman under 30 in good health and CMV-seropositive.

This chain connects TRBV28 to TRBJ2-3; 7 bases are a match to TRBD2. V dropped 5 bases and J dropped 0; count of bases not matched to a gene: 8. The germline CDR1 and CDR2 sequences are MDHEN and SYDVKM. This CDR3 spans 16 amino acids. CDR3 nucleotides: TGTGCCAGCAGTCCCGGGACTACCCGAAGCACAGATACGCAGTATTTT. The encoded protein is CASSPGTTRSTDTQYF.

The chain joins TRBV7-9 to TRBJ2-1; 10 nucleotides agree with TRBD1. V lost 2 bases, J lost 3 bases, and 4 bases stayed unmatched. This CDR3 has 16 residues. Per the germline V gene, CDR1 is SEHNR and CDR2 is FQNEAQ (reference sequence). CDR3: CASSLRDRGIYNEQFF. CDR3 nucleotide sequence: TGTGCCAGCAGCTTAAGGGACAGGGGCATCTACAATGAGCAGTTCTTC.

The chain joins TRBV28 to TRBJ1-6, with 8 bases matching TRBD1. The CDR3 is 15 residues long. Germline CDR1 and CDR2: MDHEN and SYDVKM. The ends lost 5 bases at V and 5 bases at J; junction bases unmatched: 5. The CDR3 reads CASSRTGPDNSPLHF. CDR3 bases: TGTGCCAGCAGTCGGACAGGGCCAGATAATTCACCCCTCCACTTT.

The chain combines TRBV6-5 with TRBJ2-1; a weak D match, TRBD2 (5 bases). The CDR3 runs to 14 residues. CDR1 is MNHEY and CDR2 is SVGAGI in the germline V gene. The V gene lost 6 bases and the J gene lost 4 bases, with 13 bases spanning the gap. CDR3 sequence: CASSREKEYNEQFF. DNA for the CDR3: TGTGCCAGCAGCCGGGAAAAGGAATACAATGAGCAGTTCTTC.

This rearrangement joins TRBV2 to TRBJ1-4, with D tentatively TRBD1 (5 bases). Per the germline V gene, CDR1 is SNHLY and CDR2 is FYNNEI. The CDR3 has 17 amino acids. V lost 6 bases, J lost 1 base, and 18 bases lay in between. The CDR3 nucleotides read TGTGCCAGCAGCCTTCACCCGGGGGGGGGAACTAATGAAAAACTGTTTTTT. Translated, it gives CASSLHPGGGTNEKLFF.

The J gene is TRBJ2-7, the V gene TRBV11-2; weak D call: TRBD1 (6 bases). V was clipped by 5 bases and J by 1 base, with 21 bases between them. The CDR3 contains 17 residues. Germline CDR1 SGHAT, CDR2 FQNNGV. The CDR3 bases are TGTGCCAGCAGCCCTCTTAACAGGGTACGGGGATCCTACGAGCAGTACTTC. Amino acid sequence: CASSPLNRVRGSYEQYF. Based on the CDR3 plus reference TRBV11-2 and TRBJ2-7, the full variable domain is EAGVAQSPRYKIIEKRQSVAFWCNPISGHATLYWYQQILGQGPKLLIQFQNNGVVDDSQLPKDRFSAERLKGVDSTLKIQPAKLEDSAVYLCASSPLNRVRGSYEQYFGPGTRLTVT.

The chain combines TRBV21-1 with TRBJ1-4; the tabulated D call, TRBD1, remains unverified against the DNA. TRBV21-1 is recorded as a pseudogene. The CDR3 runs to 13 residues. DNA of the CDR3: TGTGCCCCCAAGCAGGGTAAAGGTGAAAAACTGTTTTTT. Residues: CAPKQGKGEKLFF.

V usage is TRBV5-6 and J usage is TRBJ2-1, with 11 bases identical to TRBD2. There are 15 residues in the CDR3. V lost 5 bases to trimming and J lost 5 bases; unmatched junction nucleotides: 6. CDR1 is SGHDT, CDR2 YYEEEE, per germline. In DNA, the CDR3 is TGTGCCAGCAGTTCCGGGACTAGCGGCCACAATGAGCAGTTCTTC. Amino acids: CASSSGTSGHNEQFF.

The gene calls are TRBV30 and TRBJ1-2; the D gene is possibly TRBD1 (5 bases). The CDR3 contains 14 residues. The germline CDR1 and CDR2 sequences are GTSNPN and SVGIG (reference sequence). The germline V and J ends were trimmed by 4 bases and 2 bases, with 14 bases remaining between them. CDR3 protein: CAWTLWGGNYGYTF. The CDR3 nucleotides are TGTGCCTGGACCCTCTGGGGGGGGAACTATGGCTACACCTTC. Full variable domain (outside the CDR3, taken from reference TRBV30 and TRBJ1-2): SQTIHQWPATLVQPVGSPLSLECTVEGTSNPNLYWYRQAAGRGLQLLFYSVGIGQISSEVPQNLSASRPQDRQFILSSKKLLLSDSGFYLCAWTLWGGNYGYTFGSGTRLTVV.

The chain combines TRBV4-1 with TRBJ1-2, with 7 bases aligning to TRBD1. From germline, CDR1 is MGHRA and CDR2 YSYEKL. V gave up 0 bases and J gave up 7 bases; unmatched junction bases: 11. The CDR3 loop spans 16 amino acids. The CDR3 protein is CASSQEKDRNFRGYTF. CDR3 bases: TGCGCCAGCAGCCAAGAGAAGGACAGGAATTTTCGTGGCTACACCTTC.

This chain joins TRBV5-4 and TRBJ2-3; tentative D call: TRBD1 (6 bases). The CDR3 contains 16 residues. Germline assignment: CDR1 SGHNT and CDR2 YYREEE (reference sequence). The germline V and J ends were trimmed by 0 bases and 0 bases, with 11 bases remaining between them. CDR3 in amino acids: CASSLAIGTSTDTQYF. The CDR3 bases are TGTGCCAGCAGCTTGGCCATAGGGACAAGCACAGATACGCAGTATTTT.